This T cell receptor beta chain was recorded in a study of tumor and adjacent non-tumor tissue in lung cancer. Study overall: Each sample yielded 3.5 million to 4.5 million productive TCRbeta reads on average.

TCRbeta libraries were built with three rounds of nested PCR, modified from ARM-PCR. TCRdb recomputed calls from the multiplex PCR reads with MiXCR, one row per CDR3 protein. The data contain about 50,000 distinct CDR3 sequences, about 79% of them seen just once; the ten biggest clones take up over 20%. RNA was extracted from bulk tissue without any cell sorting. This non-tumor lung sample came from over 3 cm beyond the tumor edge. Donors were chemotherapy-naive, newly diagnosed lung cancer surgical patients in China, August–late 2014. Comment on this clonotype: Since a much larger clone is just one base distant, this may be a read error.

Trimming removed 7 bases at V and 7 bases at J, with 26 bases between. Germline V lookup: CDR1 MNHEY, CDR2 SVGEGT. This CDR3 spans 17 amino acids. The specimen sequenced was distant non-tumor lung tissue. This clonotype was obtained from an older woman with non-small cell lung cancer. V gene TRBV6-2 or TRBV6-3 combines with J gene TRBJ1-5; D perhaps matches TRBD1 (6 bases). The CDR3 DNA is TGTGCCAGCACCGCGGAACAGGGAGTAAGGTTGGGACAGCCCCAGCATTTT. The encoded protein is CASTAEQGVRLGQPQHF.